This T cell receptor beta chain was profiled in a study of T-cell reconstitution after alpha-beta-depleted transplantation in children. Molecular barcoding with unique molecular identifiers was used for the TCRbeta library. Via MiXCR, TCRdb re-called the PCR reads, giving one row per CDR3 protein. The repertoire consists of 190,000 or so distinct CDR3 sequences, with roughly 6.8% occurring once and the leading ten covering roughly 3%. This clonotype was seen repeatedly, ten times or more. The CDR3 is 12 residues long. The germline V gene encodes CDR1 SGDLS and CDR2 YYNGEE. Trimming pared 4 bases from V and 4 bases from J, leaving 6 bases between.

The source of this sequence is a human donor who donated a stem cell graft to a child with Wiskott-Aldrich syndrome. This chain uses TRBV9 with TRBJ1-3; D not certain. Sequenced here: PBMCs from the stem cell graft donor, sampled from the stem cell graft. CDR3 sequence reads: CASSFSGNTIYF. As DNA, the CDR3 is TGTGCCAGCAGCTTCTCCGGAAACACCATATATTTT. The full variable domain, with the rest looked up from reference TRBV9 and TRBJ1-3, is DSGVTQTPKHLITATGQRVTLRCSPRSGDLSVYWYQQSLDQGLQFLIQYYNGEERAKGNILERFSAQQFPDLHSELNLSSLELGDSALYFCASSFSGNTIYFGEGSWLTVV.